A single sample gave rise to the 15 T cell receptor beta chains below, sequenced in a study of T-cell reconstitution after alpha-beta-depleted transplantation in children (TCRdb year 2016). The treatment or condition label, read with the paper, signifies: allogeneic hematopoietic cell transplantation with graft depleted of TCRalphabeta T cells and CD19 B cells. The library came from PCR. The sample was run on an Illumina HiSeq 2500. TCR libraries were prepared with molecular barcoding, using unique molecular identifiers to normalize TCRbeta repertoire quantification. TCRdb redid the processing of the public reads, applying fastp at Q25 and MiXCR, and retained in-frame beta chains. Identical CDR3 protein sequences are pooled into one entry, listed with their most common genes and DNA. The sample yields 700,000 to 850,000 distinct CDR3 sequences; less than 20% were counted once. Together, the top ten hold approximately 5% of the sample.

This sample comprised PBMCs, mostly from graft donor cells, obtained 360 days after TCRalphabeta/CD19-depleted stem cell transplant. These receptor sequences come from a male patient younger than 18 who had a stem cell transplant for acute lymphoblastic leukemia, so the T cells may come from the graft donor.

This clonotype was counted between two and nine times. The rearrangement links TRBV30 to TRBJ1-2; D might be TRBD1 (6 bases). The V gene lost 2 bases and the J gene lost 7 bases, with 11 bases spanning the gap. The CDR3 sequence is 12 residues long. In germline, CDR1 is GTSNPN, CDR2 SVGIG (reference sequence). The CDR3 is CAWSRGAPGYTF. The CDR3 nucleotides are TGTGCCTGGAGTCGGGGGGCGCCTGGCTACACCTTC.

The V gene is TRBV18, the J gene TRBJ2-7; 8 positions match TRBD1. The CDR3 has 19 residues. Per germline, CDR1 KGHSH and CDR2 LQKENI. V was clipped by 1 base and J by 6 bases; unmatched bases: 20. The CDR3 sequence: CASSPLPKGPLGQGAEQYF. CDR3 coding DNA: TGTGCCAGCTCACCACTACCGAAGGGACCGCTGGGGCAGGGGGCCGAGCAGTACTTC.

This clonotype was detected a few times. The chain is built from TRBV5-1 and TRBJ2-1; the D gene is possibly TRBD2 (5 bases). V gave up 1 base and J gave up 3 bases, with 14 bases separating them. From germline, CDR1 is SGHRS and CDR2 YFSETQ. The CDR3 is made up of 16 amino acids. CDR3: CASSLTVRRDYNEQFF. CDR3 sequence (DNA): TGCGCCAGCAGCTTGACCGTGAGACGGGACTACAATGAGCAGTTCTTC.

This chain uses TRBV4-1 with TRBJ2-7, with 12 bases lining up with TRBD2. Trimming removed 5 bases from V and 6 bases from J; junction bases left unmatched: 14. This CDR3 region has 17 residues. Germline values: CDR1 MGHRA, CDR2 YSYEKL. This chain's CDR3 is CASSIDLLAGGLGEQYF. The CDR3 coding sequence is TGCGCCAGCAGCATAGATCTCCTAGCGGGAGGGCTCGGCGAGCAGTACTTC.

This clonotype has ten or more counts. The chain employs TRBV9 and TRBJ2-3, with TRBD2 identical over 11 bases. V shed 4 bases and J 5 bases; nucleotides not matched to a gene: 3. CDR3 size: 14 residues. Looked up from germline, CDR1 is SGDLS and CDR2 is YYNGEE. The CDR3 spells CASSPGTSGDTQYF. Here the CDR3 DNA reads TGTGCCAGCAGCCCTGGGACTAGCGGAGATACGCAGTATTTT.

The chain uses TRBV28 and TRBJ1-1; no clear D gene. Germline lookup yields CDR1 MDHEN and CDR2 SYDVKM. The ends were cut back, 7 bases at V and 0 bases at J, with 12 bases in the middle. The CDR3 has 14 residues. CDR3 DNA: TGTGCCAGCACGACCCCCCGGTTGAACACTGAAGCTTTCTTT. Its protein product is CASTTPRLNTEAFF.

V is TRBV27 and J is TRBJ2-1, with D hard to call. The CDR3 has 13 residues. Germline CDR1 is MNHEY and CDR2 is SMNVEV (reference sequence). Trimming stripped 3 bases from V and 4 bases from J, with 7 bases between. In nucleotides, the CDR3 is TGTGCCAGCAGTTTTGTCGGATACAATGAGCAGTTCTTC. The encoded protein is CASSFVGYNEQFF.

The sample holds a few counts of this clonotype. The CDR3 protein is CASSLIVGCPYEQYF. CDR3 bases: TGTGCCAGCAGTTTAATCGTAGGGTGCCCCTACGAGCAGTACTTC. The chain is built from TRBV12-3 or TRBV12-4 and TRBJ2-7; unclear D gene. This CDR3 region has 15 residues. V lost 2 bases and J lost 2, with 13 bases in between.

There are a few counts of this clonotype. This chain connects TRBV10-1 to TRBJ1-1, with TRBD1 identical over 9 bases. The CDR3 is 14 residues long. V trimming: 7 bases; J trimming: 5 bases; junction bases outside the gene matches: 8. Germline V CDR1 and CDR2: WNHNN, SYGVQD (reference sequence). CDR3 in DNA: TGCGCCAGCAACTTGGGACAGGGATTGACTGAAGCTTTCTTT. It is translated as CASNLGQGLTEAFF.

In its sample, this clonotype was seen many times. The rearrangement links TRBV12-3 or TRBV12-4 to TRBJ2-5; maybe TRBD2 (6 bases). V lost 8 bases and J lost 9, with 13 bases in between. The CDR3 length is 11 residues. CDR3 DNA sequence: TGTGCCAGCCGGAGGGAGTGGTCCCAGTACTTC. Its protein product is CASRREWSQYF.

This clonotype showed up just a few times. This chain connects TRBV5-4 to TRBJ2-2; TRBD2 aligns across 8 bases. The length of the CDR3 is 14 residues. The germline gives CDR1 SGHNT, CDR2 YYREEE (reference sequence). V shed 4 bases, J shed 6 bases, and the junction held 5 bases outside the gene matches. The CDR3 DNA follows: TGTGCCAGCAGCCCCGGGGGGGTCGCCGGGGAGCTGTTTTTT. The encoded protein is CASSPGGVAGELFF.

The chain joins TRBV28 to TRBJ1-2; possible D gene TRBD1, 5 bases. The CDR3 consists of 13 residues. Germline loops: CDR1 MDHEN, CDR2 SYDVKM. V gave up 4 bases and J gave up 8 bases, with 14 bases separating them. As DNA, the CDR3 is TGTGCCAGCAGTTCTGTAGGGGAGAGGGGCTACACCTTC. This codes for CASSSVGERGYTF.

Notes on this clonotype: A much larger clone differs by one base, so this may be a read error. The chain employs TRBV24-1 and TRBJ2-3; D is possibly TRBD1 or TRBD2 (6 bases each). CDR1 and CDR2 (germline): KGHDR, SFDVKD. Trimming shortened V by 9 bases and J by 5 bases, and 17 bases separated the two germline ends. This CDR3 has 14 residues. The CDR3 region is CATVEGGMEDTQYF. CDR3 DNA: TGTGCCACCGTGGAGGGGGGTATGGAAGATACGCAGTATTTT.

This clonotype was recorded a few times. V gene TRBV10-3 combines with J gene TRBJ2-5; 9 bases map to TRBD1. Germline loops: CDR1 ENHRY, CDR2 SYGVKD. The CDR3 is 16 residues long. With 3 bases clipped from V and 1 base from J, the junction kept 6 bases outside the gene matches. The CDR3 sequence is CAISDPGQGSQETQYF. For the CDR3, the DNA is TGTGCCATCAGTGATCCGGGACAGGGAAGCCAAGAGACCCAGTACTTC.

The rearrangement links TRBV12-3 or TRBV12-4 to TRBJ2-3, with D maybe TRBD2 (6 bases). There are 15 residues in the CDR3. V was clipped by 7 bases and J by 0 bases, with 14 bases between them. CDR3 in DNA: TGTGCCAGCACACCCAGGGACTTCAGCACAGATACGCAGTATTTT. This codes for CASTPRDFSTDTQYF.